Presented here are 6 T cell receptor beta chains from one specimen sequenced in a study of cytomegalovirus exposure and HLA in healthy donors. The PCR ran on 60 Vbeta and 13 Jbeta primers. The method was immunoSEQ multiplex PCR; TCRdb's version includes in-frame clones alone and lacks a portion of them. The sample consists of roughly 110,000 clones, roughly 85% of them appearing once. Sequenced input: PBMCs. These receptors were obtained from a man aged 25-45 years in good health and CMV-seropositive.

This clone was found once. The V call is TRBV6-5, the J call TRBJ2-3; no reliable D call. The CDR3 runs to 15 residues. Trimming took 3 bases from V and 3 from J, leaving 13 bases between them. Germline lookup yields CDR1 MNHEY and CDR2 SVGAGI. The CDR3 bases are TGTGCCAGCAGTTATTATGGTCCCAGGACAGATACGCAGTATTTT. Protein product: CASSYYGPRTDTQYF.

The CDR3 reads CASSFLRGYTNTEAFF. The CDR3 nucleotides read TGTGCCAGCAGTTTCCTACGGGGGTATACGAACACTGAAGCTTTCTTT. The V gene is TRBV28, the J gene TRBJ1-1; a weak D match, TRBD1 (5 bases). The CDR3 runs 16 residues. Trimming took off 3 bases at V and 1 base at J, with 15 bases between the two ends. Germline V lookup: CDR1 MDHEN, CDR2 SYDVKM.

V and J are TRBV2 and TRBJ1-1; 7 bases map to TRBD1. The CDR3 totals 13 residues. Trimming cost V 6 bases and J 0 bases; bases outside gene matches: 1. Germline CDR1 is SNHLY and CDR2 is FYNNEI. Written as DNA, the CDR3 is TGTGCCAGCAGCGACAGGGTGAACACTGAAGCTTTCTTT. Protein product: CASSDRVNTEAFF.

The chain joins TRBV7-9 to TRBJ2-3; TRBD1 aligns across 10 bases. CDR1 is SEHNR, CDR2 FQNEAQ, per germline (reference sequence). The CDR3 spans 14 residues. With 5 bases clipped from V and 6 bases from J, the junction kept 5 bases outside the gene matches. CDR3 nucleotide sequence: TGTGCCAGCAGCCTGGGACAGGGGAAGGATACGCAGTATTTT. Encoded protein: CASSLGQGKDTQYF.

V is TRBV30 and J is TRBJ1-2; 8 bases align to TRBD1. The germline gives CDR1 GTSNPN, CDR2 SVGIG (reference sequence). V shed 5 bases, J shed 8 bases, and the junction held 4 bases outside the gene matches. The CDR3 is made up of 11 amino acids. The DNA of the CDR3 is TGTGCCTGGGGACAGGGTTTGGGCTACACCTTC. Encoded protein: CAWGQGLGYTF.

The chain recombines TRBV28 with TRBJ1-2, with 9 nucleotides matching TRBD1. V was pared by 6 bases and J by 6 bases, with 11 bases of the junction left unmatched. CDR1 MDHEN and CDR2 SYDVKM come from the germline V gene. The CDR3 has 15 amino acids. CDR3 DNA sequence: TGTGCCAGCAGAACACATGGGACAGGGATGGATGGCTACACCTTC. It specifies CASRTHGTGMDGYTF.